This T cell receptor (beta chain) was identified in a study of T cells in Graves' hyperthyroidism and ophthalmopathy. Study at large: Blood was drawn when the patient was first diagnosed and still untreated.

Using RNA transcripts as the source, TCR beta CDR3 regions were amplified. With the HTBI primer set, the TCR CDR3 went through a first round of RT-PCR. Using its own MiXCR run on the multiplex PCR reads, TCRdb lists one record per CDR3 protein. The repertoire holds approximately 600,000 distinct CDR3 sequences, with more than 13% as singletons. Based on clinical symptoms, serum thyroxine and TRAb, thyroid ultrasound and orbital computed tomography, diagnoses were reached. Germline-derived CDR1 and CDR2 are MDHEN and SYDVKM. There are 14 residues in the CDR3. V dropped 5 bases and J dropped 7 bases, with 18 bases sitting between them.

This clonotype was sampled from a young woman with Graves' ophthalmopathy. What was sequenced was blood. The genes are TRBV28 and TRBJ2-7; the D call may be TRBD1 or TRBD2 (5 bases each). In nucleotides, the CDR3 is TGTGCCAGCAGTCCGTCGAGGGGTTGGTATGAGCAGTACTTC. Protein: CASSPSRGWYEQYF.